This T cell receptor beta chain is drawn from a study of T-cell memory formation after mild COVID-19. Across the whole study: Largely donor-specific TCR clusters were found.

One entry per CDR3 protein, called by TCRdb with MiXCR from the 5' RACE reads. The table has about 110,000 distinct CDR3 sequences, around 12% seen once. V lost 3 bases and J lost 0, with 9 bases in between. This CDR3 is built from 15 residues. Germline V lookup: CDR1 LNHDA, CDR2 SQIVND (reference sequence). This clonotype was picked up a small number of times. The antigen remains undetermined. Study-wide findings and caveats: Contracting CD4+ clones were located mainly in CM and EM, and CD8+ clones in EMRA.

V gene TRBV19 combines with J gene TRBJ2-1; D possibly corresponds to TRBD2 (6 bases). This TCR came from an adult woman who had mild COVID-19 (a few samples of this study predate the infection). Cell type and time point are not known. The sequencing input was PBMCs or a T cell subset sorted from them (not recorded which). CDR3 in DNA: TGTGCCAGTAGTATGGCGGGAACCTCCTACAATGAGCAGTTCTTC. Protein product: CASSMAGTSYNEQFF. The entire variable domain, with the rest obtained from reference TRBV19 and TRBJ2-1, is as follows: DGGITQSPKYLFRKEGQNVTLSCEQNLNHDAMYWYRQDPGQGLRLIYYSQIVNDFQKGDIAEGYSVSREKKESFPLTVTSAQKNPTAFYLCASSMAGTSYNEQFFGPGTRLTVL.